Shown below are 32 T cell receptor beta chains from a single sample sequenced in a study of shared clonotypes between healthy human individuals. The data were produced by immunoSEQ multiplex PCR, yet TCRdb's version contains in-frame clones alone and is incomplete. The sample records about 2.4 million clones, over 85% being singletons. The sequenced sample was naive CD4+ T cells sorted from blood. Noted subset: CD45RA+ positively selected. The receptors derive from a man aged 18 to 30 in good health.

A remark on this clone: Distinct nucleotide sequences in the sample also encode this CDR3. The CDR3 spells CAWSVRAGGGNEQFF. CDR3 nucleotide sequence: TGTGCCTGGAGTGTAAGAGCGGGGGGTGGAAATGAGCAGTTCTTC. The rearrangement joins TRBV30 to TRBJ2-1, with 9 bases fitting TRBD2. Germline values: CDR1 GTSNPN, CDR2 SVGIG (reference sequence). V was clipped by 0 bases and J by 7 bases; unmatched bases: 7. The CDR3 extends over 15 amino acids. Using reference TRBV30 and TRBJ2-1 for the parts outside the CDR3, the full variable domain is SQTIHQWPATLVQPVGSPLSLECTVEGTSNPNLYWYRQAAGRGLQLLFYSVGIGQISSEVPQNLSASRPQDRQFILSSKKLLLSDSGFYLCAWSVRAGGGNEQFFGPGTRLTVL.

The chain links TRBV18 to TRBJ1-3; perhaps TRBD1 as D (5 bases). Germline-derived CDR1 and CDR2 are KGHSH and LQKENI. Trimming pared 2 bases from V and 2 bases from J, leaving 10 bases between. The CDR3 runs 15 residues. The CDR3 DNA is TGTGCCAGCTCACCAGAGGGACCGACTGGAAACACCATATATTTT. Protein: CASSPEGPTGNTIYF.

Here the CDR3 reads CASSPLGTGDAGYTF. The CDR3 DNA follows: TGTGCCAGCTCACCACTAGGGACAGGGGACGCAGGCTACACCTTC. The V call is TRBV18, the J call TRBJ1-2; 10 positions agree with TRBD1. Germline values: CDR1 KGHSH, CDR2 LQKENI. Trimming at V came to 1 base and at J to 8 bases, leaving 7 bases not matched to a gene. CDR3 length equals 15 residues.

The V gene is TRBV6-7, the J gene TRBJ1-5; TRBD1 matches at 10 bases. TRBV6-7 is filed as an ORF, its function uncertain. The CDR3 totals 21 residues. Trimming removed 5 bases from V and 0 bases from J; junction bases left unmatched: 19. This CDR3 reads CASSPRAVGTGEYYSNQPQHF. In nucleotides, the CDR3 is TGTGCCAGCAGTCCCCGAGCGGTAGGGACAGGGGAATACTATAGCAATCAGCCCCAGCATTTT.

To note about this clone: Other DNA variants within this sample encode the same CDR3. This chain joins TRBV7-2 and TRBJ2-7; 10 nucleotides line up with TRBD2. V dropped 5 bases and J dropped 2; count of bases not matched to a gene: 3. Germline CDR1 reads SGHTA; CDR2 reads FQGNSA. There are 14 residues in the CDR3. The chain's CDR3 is CASSPGLAAYEQYF. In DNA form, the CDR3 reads TGTGCCAGCAGCCCCGGACTAGCGGCCTACGAGCAGTACTTC.

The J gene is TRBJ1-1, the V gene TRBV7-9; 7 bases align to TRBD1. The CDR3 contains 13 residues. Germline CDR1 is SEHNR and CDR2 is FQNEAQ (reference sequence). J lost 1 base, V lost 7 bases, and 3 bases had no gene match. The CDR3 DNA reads TGTGCCAGCAAGAGACAGGGGAACACTGAAGCTTTCTTT. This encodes CASKRQGNTEAFF.

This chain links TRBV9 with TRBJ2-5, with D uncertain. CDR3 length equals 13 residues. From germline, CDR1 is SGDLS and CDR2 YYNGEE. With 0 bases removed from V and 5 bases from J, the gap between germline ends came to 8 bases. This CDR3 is CASSVGNVETQYF. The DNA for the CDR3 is TGTGCCAGCAGCGTAGGGAACGTGGAGACCCAGTACTTC.

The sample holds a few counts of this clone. CDR3 amino acids: CAISDTGQGYGYTF. The CDR3 region has the DNA TGTGCCATCAGCGATACGGGACAGGGCTATGGCTACACCTTC. This chain joins TRBV10-3 and TRBJ1-2; TRBD1 agrees at 9 bases. This CDR3 contains 14 residues. Trimming cost V 6 bases and J 4 bases; bases outside gene matches: 6. The germline gives CDR1 ENHRY, CDR2 SYGVKD.

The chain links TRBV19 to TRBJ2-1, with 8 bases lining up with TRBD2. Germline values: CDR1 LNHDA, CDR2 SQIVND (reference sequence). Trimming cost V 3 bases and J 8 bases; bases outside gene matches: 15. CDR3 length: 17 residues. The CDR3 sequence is CASSMLGQSGSFHEQFF. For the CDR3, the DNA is TGTGCCAGTAGTATGTTGGGACAAAGCGGGAGTTTCCATGAGCAGTTCTTC.

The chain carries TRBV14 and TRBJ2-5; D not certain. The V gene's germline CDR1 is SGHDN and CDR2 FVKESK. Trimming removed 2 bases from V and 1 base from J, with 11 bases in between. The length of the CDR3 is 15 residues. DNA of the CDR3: TGTGCCAGCAGCCAATTAGAGGCGGTCCAAGAGACCCAGTACTTC. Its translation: CASSQLEAVQETQYF.

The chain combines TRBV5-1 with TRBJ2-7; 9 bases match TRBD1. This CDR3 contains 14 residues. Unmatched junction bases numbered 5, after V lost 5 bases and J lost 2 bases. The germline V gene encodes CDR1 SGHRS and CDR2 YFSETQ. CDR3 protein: CASRTGTGPYEQYF. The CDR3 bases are TGCGCCAGCAGAACCGGGACAGGGCCCTACGAGCAGTACTTC.

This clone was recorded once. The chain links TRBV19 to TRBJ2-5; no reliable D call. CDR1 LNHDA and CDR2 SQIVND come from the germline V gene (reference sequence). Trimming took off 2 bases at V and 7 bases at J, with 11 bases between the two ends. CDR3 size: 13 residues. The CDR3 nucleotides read TGTGCCAGTAGTATACCTCAGGATGGGACCCAGTACTTC. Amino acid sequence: CASSIPQDGTQYF. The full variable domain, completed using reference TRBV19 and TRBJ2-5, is DGGITQSPKYLFRKEGQNVTLSCEQNLNHDAMYWYRQDPGQGLRLIYYSQIVNDFQKGDIAEGYSVSREKKESFPLTVTSAQKNPTAFYLCASSIPQDGTQYFGPGTRLLVL.

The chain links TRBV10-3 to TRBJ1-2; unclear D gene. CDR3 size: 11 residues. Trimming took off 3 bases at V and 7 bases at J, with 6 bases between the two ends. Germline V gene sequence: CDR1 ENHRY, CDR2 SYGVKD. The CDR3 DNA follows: TGTGCCATCAGTGACGATTTTGGCTACACCTTC. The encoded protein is CAISDDFGYTF.

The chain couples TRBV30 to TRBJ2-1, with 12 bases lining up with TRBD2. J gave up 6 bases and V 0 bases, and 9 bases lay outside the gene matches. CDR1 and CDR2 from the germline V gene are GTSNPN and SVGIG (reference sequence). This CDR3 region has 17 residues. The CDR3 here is CAWSVPTTSGRPNEQFF. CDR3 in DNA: TGTGCCTGGAGTGTACCCACGACTAGCGGGAGACCCAATGAGCAGTTCTTC.

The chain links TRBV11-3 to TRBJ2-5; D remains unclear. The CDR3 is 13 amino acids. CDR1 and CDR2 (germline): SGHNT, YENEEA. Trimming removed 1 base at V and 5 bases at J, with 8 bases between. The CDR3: CASSLGPFETQYF. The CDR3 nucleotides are TGTGCCAGCAGCTTAGGGCCCTTCGAGACCCAGTACTTC.

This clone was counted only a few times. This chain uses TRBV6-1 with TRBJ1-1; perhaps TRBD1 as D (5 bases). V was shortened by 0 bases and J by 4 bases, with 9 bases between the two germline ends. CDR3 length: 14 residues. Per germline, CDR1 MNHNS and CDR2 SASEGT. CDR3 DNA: TGTGCCAGCAGTGAAGCACAGGCCCCCACTGAAGCTTTCTTT. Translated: CASSEAQAPTEAFF.

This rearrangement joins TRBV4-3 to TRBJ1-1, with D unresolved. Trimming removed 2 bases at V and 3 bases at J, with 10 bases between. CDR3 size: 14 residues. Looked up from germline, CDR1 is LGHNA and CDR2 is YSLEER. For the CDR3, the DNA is TGCGCCAGCAGCCAAACGGTTCGGGACACTGAAGCTTTCTTT. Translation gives CASSQTVRDTEAFF.

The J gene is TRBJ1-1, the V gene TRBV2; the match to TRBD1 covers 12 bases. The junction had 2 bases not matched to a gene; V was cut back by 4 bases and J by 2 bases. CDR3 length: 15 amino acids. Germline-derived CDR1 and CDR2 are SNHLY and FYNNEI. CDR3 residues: CASSGDRGPNTEAFF. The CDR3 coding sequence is TGTGCCAGCAGTGGGGACAGGGGGCCTAACACTGAAGCTTTCTTT.

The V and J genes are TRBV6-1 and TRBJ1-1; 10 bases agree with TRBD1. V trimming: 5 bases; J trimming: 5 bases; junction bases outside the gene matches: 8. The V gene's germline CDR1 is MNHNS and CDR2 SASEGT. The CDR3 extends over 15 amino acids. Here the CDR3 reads CASSLDRGRRTEAFF. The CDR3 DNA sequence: TGTGCCAGCAGTCTCGACAGGGGGCGAAGGACTGAAGCTTTCTTT.

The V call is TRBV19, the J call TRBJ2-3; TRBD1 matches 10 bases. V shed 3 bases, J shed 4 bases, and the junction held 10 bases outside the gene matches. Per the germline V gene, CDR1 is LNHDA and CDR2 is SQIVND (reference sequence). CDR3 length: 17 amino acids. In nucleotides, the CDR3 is TGTGCCAGTAGTATGGATTTCGGGACAGGGGCCGCAGATACGCAGTATTTT. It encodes CASSMDFGTGAADTQYF.

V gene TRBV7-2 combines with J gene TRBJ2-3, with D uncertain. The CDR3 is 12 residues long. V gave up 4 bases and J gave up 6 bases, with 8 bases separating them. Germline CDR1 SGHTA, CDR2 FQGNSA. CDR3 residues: CASSWGLDTQYF. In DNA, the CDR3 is TGTGCCAGCAGCTGGGGTTTGGATACGCAGTATTTT.

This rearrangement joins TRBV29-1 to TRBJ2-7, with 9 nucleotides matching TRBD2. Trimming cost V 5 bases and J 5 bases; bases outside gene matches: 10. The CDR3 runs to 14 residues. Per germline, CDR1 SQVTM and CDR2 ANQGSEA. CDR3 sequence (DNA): TGCAGCGTTAAGGCGGGGACTAGCAGCCACGAGCAGTACTTC. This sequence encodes CSVKAGTSSHEQYF.

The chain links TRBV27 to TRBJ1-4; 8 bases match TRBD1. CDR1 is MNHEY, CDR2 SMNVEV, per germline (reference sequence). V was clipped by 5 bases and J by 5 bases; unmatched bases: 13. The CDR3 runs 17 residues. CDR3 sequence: CASSKLGQGIRNEKLFF. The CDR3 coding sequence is TGTGCCAGCAGTAAACTAGGACAGGGAATAAGAAATGAAAAACTGTTTTTT.

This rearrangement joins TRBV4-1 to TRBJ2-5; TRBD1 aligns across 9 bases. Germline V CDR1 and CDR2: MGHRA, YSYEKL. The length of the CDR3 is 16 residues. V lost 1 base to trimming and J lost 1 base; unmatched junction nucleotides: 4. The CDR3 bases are TGCGCCAGCAGCCAAGCGGACAGGGGACCCCAAGAGACCCAGTACTTC. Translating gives CASSQADRGPQETQYF.

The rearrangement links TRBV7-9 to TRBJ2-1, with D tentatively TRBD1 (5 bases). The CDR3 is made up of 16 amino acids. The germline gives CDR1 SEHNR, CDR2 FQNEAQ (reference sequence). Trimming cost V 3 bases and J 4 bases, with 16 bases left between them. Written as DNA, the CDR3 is TGTGCCAGCAGCTTGCAGCAGGGAATCTTATACAATGAGCAGTTCTTC. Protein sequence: CASSLQQGILYNEQFF.

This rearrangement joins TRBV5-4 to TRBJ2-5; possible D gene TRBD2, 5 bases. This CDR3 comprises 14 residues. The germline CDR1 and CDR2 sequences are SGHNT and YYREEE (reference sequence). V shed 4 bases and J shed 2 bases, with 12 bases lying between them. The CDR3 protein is CASSTPGGQETQYF. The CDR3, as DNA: TGTGCCAGCAGCACGCCCGGCGGGCAAGAGACCCAGTACTTC.

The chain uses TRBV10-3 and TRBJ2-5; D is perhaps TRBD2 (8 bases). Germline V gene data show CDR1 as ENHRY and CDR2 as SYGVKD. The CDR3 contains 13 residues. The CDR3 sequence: CASTGGGWETQYF. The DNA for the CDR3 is TGTGCATCAACGGGAGGGGGCTGGGAGACCCAGTACTTC.

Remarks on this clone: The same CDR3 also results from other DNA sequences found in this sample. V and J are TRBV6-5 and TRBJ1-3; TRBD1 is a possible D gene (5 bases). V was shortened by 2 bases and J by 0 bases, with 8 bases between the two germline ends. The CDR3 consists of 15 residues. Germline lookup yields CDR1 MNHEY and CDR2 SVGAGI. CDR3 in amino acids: CASSYGGNSGNTIYF. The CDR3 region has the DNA TGTGCCAGCAGTTACGGGGGTAACTCTGGAAACACCATATATTTT.

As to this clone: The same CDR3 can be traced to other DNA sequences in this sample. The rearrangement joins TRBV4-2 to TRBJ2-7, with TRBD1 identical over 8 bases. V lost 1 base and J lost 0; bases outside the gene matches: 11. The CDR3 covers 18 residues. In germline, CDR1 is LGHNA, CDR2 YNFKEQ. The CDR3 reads CASSQGSGGATSSYEQYF. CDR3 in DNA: TGTGCCAGCAGCCAAGGGTCAGGGGGCGCGACGAGCTCCTACGAGCAGTACTTC.

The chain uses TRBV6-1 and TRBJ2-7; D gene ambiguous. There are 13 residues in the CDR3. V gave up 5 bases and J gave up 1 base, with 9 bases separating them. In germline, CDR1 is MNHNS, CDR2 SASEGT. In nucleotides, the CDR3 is TGTGCCAGCAGTTTTTCAGAATCCTACGAGCAGTACTTC. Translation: CASSFSESYEQYF.

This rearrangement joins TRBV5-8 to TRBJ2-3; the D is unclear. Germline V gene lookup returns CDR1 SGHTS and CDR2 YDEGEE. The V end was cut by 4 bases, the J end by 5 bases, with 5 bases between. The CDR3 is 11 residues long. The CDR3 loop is CASSKVDTQYF. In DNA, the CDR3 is TGTGCCAGCAGCAAAGTAGATACGCAGTATTTT.

The CDR3 region is CASSESRGLLAKNIQYF. The CDR3 DNA reads as TGCGCCAGCAGTGAGAGTCGGGGGTTACTAGCCAAAAACATTCAGTACTTC. The chain recombines TRBV10-1 with TRBJ2-4; a possible D gene is TRBD2 (6 bases). CDR3 length: 17 amino acids. From germline, CDR1 is WNHNN and CDR2 SYGVQD (reference sequence). The V end was cut by 2 bases, the J end by 0 bases, with 14 bases between.